The clone carrying this T cell receptor (beta chain) was seen more than once but under ten times. At one end the junction does not follow the germline gene, possibly because of a read error. The sample originates from a study of T-cell reconstitution after alpha-beta-depleted transplantation in children. The CDR3 totals 16 residues. Germline CDR1 ENHRY, CDR2 SYGVKD. A library of TCRbeta sequences, prepared with unique molecular identifiers, was generated. TCRdb reanalysed the PCR reads using MiXCR and keeps one entry per CDR3 protein. The sample records 600,000 to 700,000 distinct CDR3 sequences, approximately 15% being singletons.

The chain has TRBV10-3 and TRBJ2-6, with D perhaps assigned TRBD1 or TRBD2 (5 bases each). Sequenced here: PBMCs from the stem cell graft donor, sampled from the stem cell graft. The sequence was collected from a human donor who donated a stem cell graft to a child with acute myeloid leukemia. The CDR3 DNA reads TGTGCCATGAGTGGTGGGGGAGATACTGGGGCCAACGTCCTGACTTTC. Translated, it gives CAMSGGGDTGANVLTF.